The next 3 T cell receptor beta chains were all read from a single sample in a study of graft-versus-host responses after intestinal transplantation. Assay used: immunoSEQ multiplex PCR; TCRdb lists only in-frame clones, some missing. The sample records 12,000 to 15,000 clones, over 85% being singletons. The specimen was PBMCs, collected 9 days after transplant. The source of these receptors is a human patient who received an intestinal transplant, so some T cells may come from the graft donor.

V gene TRBV9 combines with J gene TRBJ2-1; 10 nucleotides agree with TRBD2. Unmatched junction bases numbered 17, after V lost 3 bases and J lost 8 bases. This CDR3 has 18 residues. The germline V gene encodes CDR1 SGDLS and CDR2 YYNGEE. The CDR3 loop reads CASSDPGGGTSEGDEQFF. In nucleotides, the CDR3 is TGTGCCAGCAGCGATCCGGGTGGTGGGACTAGCGAAGGGGATGAGCAGTTCTTC. Supplemented by reference TRBV9 and TRBJ2-1, the full variable domain reads DSGVTQTPKHLITATGQRVTLRCSPRSGDLSVYWYQQSLDQGLQFLIQYYNGEERAKGNILERFSAQQFPDLHSELNLSSLELGDSALYFCASSDPGGGTSEGDEQFFGPGTRLTVL.

The chain combines TRBV29-1 with TRBJ2-2; D is perhaps TRBD2 (5 bases). From germline, CDR1 is SQVTM and CDR2 ANQGSEA. The CDR3 runs 13 residues. V was pared by 3 bases and J by 7 bases, with 12 bases between. The CDR3 sequence is CSVDKGRGGELFF. The DNA of the CDR3 is TGCAGCGTTGACAAGGGTCGGGGCGGGGAGCTGTTTTTT.

The chain carries TRBV11-2 and TRBJ2-5, with 13 bases that match TRBD2. The J call is doubtful: the DNA matches TRBJ2-7 better. The CDR3 runs to 17 residues. Germline loops: CDR1 SGHAT, CDR2 FQNNGV. The DNA for the CDR3 is TGTGCCAGCAGCTTACCGAACACGACTAGCGGGGGGTACGAGCAGTACTTC. This gives the protein CASSLPNTTSGGYEQYF.